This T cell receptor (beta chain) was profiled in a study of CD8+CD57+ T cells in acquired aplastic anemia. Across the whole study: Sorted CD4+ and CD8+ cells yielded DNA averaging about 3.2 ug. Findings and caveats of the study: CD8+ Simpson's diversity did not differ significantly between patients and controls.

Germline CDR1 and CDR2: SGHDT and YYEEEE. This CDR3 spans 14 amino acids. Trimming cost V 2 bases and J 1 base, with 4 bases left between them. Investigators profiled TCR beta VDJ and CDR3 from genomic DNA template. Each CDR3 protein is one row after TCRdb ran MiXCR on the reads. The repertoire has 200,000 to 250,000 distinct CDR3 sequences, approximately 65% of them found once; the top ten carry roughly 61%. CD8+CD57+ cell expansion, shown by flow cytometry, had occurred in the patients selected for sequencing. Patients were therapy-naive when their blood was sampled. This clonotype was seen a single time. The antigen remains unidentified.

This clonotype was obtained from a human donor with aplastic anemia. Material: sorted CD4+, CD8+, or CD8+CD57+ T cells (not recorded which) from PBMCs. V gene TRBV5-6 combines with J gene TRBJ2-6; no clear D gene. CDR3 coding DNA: TGTGCCAGCAGCTTTTTTTCTGGGGCCAACGTCCTGACTTTC. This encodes CASSFFSGANVLTF.